This TCR beta chain stems from a study of blood T cell repertoires in COVID-19 (dated by TCRdb to 2019 to 2021). About the investigation overall: Samples covering the acute and convalescent phases of COVID-19 were provided by collaborators in the United States, Italy and Spain. The material from the prospective study consisted of cDNA or gDNA derived from T cells, B-cell-depleted T cells, or PBMCs. Deeply sampled blood TCRbeta repertoires from subjects exposed to, actively infected with, or recovered from COVID-19 were included in the dataset. The repertoires were released in a freely available public database intended as a resource for research on the immune response to SARS-CoV-2. The samples were drawn from the first 160 participants of the ongoing ImmuneRACE study and from 950 to 1,500 subjects provided by 6 global collaborators. Sample metadata almost always included a de-identified subject ID, COVID-19 status, age in years and sex. HLA class I and class II types, where available, came from metadata supplied by the sample provider rather than from assay-based typing. Broad study findings and their caveats: Clinical and demographic metadata were provided uncurated, with the amount varying by source and participant.

The germline V gene yields MGHDK for CDR1 and SYGVNS for CDR2. From cysteine to phenylalanine, the CDR3 is 14 amino acids long. The entry retains the CDR3 DNA only, 42 bases that are in frame from base 1. The junction carries 10 bases between V and J, which are trimmed by 0 bases and 5 bases respectively. In the prospective study, participants were 18 to 89 years old, resided in 24 geographic areas of the United States, and were enrolled through a virtual design. In the prospective study, cohorts were assigned on the basis of participant-reported clinical history obtained from a screening survey and a study questionnaire. In the prospective study, mobile phlebotomists collected whole blood, serum and a nasopharyngeal or oropharyngeal swab from each participant. Prospective study participants could optionally give additional blood draws and questionnaires over a 2-month period. Before DNA extraction, prospective study blood samples were shipped either frozen or at room temperature.

The immunoSEQ Assay, a bias-controlled multiplex PCR, was used to amplify TCRbeta CDR3 regions from genomic DNA. In the authors' own workflow: Within the assay, amplification of reference gene primers was used to estimate how many nucleated cells each sample contained. To quantify the absolute abundance of each unique TCRbeta CDR3 rearrangement, sequence reads were collapsed and filtered. For each sample, productive Simpson clonality was calculated as the square root of Simpson's diversity index across productive rearrangements. Here the immuneACCESS table is served through TCRdb, limited to in-frame sequences with V and J called. Missing clones are a known gap in these copies; in checked studies unresolved V genes cover under half, and the rest lacks a known reason. V, J and clone size are taken as reported in that table, and D and trimming were inferred from the DNA itself. The sample includes some 460,000 clones, with roughly nine tenths observed a single time. The top ten clonotypes cover over 1.5% of the sample.

For this clone: Its antigen is currently not known. No base quality information exists; no much larger clone differs at one position.

The chain uses TRBV25-1 and TRBJ2-5; the D gene cannot be named for sure. Sequences were obtained from PBMCs or T cells enriched from blood (not recorded which). The TCR was taken from a young woman with acute COVID-19. The CDR3 is CASSEYVARETQYF. The DNA reads TGTGCCAGCAGTGAATATGTGGCGCGGGAGACCCAGTACTTC.